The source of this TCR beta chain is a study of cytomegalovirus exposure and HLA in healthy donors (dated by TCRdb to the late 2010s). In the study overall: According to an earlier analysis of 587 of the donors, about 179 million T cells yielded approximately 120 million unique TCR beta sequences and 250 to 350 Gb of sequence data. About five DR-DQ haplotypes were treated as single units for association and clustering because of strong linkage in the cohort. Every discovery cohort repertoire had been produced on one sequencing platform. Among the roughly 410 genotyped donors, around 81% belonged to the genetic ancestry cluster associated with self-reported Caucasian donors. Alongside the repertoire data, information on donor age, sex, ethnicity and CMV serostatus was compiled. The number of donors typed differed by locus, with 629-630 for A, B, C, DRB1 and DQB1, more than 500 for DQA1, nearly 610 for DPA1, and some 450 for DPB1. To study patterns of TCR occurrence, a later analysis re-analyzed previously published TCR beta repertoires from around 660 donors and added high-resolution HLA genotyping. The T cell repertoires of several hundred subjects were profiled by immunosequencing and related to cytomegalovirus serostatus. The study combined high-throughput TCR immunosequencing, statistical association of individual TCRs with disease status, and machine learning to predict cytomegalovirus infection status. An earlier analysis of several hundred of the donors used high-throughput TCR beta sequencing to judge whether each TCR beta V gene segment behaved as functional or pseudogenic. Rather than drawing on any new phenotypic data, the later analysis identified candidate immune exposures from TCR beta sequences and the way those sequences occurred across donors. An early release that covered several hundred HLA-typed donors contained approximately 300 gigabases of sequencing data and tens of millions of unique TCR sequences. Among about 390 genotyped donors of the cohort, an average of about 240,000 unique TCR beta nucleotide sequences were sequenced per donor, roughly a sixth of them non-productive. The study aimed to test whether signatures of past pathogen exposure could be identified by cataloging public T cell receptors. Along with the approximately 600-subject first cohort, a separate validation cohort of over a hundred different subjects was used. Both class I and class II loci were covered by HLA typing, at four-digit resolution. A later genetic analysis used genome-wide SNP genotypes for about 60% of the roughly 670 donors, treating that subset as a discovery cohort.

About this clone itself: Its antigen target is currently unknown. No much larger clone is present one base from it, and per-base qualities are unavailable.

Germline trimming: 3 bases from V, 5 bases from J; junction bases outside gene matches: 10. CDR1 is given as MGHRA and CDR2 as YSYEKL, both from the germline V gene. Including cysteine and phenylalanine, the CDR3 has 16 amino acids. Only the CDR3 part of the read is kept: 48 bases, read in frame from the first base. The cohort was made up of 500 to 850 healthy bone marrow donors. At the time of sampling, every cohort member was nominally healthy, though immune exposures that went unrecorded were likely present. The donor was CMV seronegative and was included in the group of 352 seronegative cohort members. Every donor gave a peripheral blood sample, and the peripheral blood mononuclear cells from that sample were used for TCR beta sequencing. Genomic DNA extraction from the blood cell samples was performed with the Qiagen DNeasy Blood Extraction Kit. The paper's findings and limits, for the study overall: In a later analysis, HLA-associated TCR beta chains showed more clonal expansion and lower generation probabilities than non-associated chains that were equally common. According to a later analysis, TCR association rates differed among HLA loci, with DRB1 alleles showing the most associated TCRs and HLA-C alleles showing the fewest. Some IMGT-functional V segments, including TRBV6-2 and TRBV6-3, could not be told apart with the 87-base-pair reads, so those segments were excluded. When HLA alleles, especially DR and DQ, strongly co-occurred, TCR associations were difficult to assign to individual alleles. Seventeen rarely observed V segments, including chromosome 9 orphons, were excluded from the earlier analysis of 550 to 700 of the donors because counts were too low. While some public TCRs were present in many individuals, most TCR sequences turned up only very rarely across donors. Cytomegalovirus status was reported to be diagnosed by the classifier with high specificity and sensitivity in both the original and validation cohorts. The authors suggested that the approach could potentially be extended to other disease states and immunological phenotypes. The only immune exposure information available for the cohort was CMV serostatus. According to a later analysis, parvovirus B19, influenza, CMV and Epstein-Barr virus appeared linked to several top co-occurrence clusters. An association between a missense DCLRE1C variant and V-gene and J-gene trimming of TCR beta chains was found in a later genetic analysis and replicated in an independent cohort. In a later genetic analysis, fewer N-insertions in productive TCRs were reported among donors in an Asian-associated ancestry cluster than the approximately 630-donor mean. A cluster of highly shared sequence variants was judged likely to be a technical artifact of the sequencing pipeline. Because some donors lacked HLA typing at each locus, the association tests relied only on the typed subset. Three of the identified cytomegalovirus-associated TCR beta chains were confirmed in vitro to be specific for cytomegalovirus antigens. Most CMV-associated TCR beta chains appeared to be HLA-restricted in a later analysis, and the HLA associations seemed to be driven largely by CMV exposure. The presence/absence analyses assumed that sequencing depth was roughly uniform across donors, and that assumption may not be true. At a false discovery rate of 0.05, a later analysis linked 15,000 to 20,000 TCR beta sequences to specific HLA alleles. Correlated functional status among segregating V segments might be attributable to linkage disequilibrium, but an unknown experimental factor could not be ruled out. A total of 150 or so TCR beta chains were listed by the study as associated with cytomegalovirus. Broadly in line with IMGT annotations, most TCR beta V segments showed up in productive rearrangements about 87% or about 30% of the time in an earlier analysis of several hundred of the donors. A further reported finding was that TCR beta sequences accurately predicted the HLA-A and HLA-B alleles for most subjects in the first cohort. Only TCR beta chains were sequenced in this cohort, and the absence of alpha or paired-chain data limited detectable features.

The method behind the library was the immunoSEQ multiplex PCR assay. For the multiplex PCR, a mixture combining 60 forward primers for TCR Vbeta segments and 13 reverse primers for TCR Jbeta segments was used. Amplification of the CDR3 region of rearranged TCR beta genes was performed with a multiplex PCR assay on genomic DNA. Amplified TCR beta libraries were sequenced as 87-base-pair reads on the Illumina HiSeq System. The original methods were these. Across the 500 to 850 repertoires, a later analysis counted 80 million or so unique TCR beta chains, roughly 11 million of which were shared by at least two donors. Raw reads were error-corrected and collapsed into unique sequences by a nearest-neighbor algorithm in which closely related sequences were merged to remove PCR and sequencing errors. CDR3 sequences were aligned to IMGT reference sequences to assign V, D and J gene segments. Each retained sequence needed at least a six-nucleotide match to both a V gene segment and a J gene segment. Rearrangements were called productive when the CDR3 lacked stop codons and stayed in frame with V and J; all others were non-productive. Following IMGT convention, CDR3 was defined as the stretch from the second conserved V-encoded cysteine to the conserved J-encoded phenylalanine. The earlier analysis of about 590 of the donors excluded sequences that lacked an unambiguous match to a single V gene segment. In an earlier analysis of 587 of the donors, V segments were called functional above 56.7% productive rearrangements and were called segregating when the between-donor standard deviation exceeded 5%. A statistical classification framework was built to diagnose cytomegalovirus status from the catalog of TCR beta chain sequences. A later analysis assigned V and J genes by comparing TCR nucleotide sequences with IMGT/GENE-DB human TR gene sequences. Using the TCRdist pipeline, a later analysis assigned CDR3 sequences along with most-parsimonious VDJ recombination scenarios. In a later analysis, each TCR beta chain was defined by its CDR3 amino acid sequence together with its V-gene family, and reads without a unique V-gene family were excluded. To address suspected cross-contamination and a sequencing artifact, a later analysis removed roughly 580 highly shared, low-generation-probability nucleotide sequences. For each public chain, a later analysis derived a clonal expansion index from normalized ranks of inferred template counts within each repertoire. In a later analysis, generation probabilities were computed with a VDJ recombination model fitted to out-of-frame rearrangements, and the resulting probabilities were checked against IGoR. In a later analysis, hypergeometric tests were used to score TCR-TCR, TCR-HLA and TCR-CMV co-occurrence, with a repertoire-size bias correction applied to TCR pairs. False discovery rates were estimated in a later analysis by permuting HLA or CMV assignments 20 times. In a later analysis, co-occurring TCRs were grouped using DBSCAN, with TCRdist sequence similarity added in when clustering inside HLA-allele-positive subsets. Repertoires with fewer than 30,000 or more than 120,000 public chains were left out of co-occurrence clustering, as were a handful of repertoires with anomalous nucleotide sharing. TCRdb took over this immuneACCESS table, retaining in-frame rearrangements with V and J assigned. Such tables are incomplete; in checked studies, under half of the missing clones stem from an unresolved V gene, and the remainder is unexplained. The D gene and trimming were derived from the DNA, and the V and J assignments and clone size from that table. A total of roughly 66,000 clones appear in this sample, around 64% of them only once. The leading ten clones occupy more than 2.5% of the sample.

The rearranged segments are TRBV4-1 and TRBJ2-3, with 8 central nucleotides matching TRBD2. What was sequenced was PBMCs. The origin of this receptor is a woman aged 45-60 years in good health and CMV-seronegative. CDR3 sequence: CASSHSPGLVQDTQYF. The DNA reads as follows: TGCGCCAGCAGCCATTCCCCGGGACTAGTACAAGATACGCAGTATTTT.